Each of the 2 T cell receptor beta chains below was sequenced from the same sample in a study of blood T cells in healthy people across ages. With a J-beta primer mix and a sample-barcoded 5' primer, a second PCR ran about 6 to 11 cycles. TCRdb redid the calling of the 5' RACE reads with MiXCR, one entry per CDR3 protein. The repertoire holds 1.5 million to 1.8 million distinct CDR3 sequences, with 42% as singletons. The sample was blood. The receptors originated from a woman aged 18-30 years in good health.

CDR3 in amino acids: CASSQVGVLNTGELFF. The CDR3 DNA follows: TGTGCCAGCAGCCAAGTGGGCGTCCTCAACACCGGGGAGCTGTTTTTT. V usage is TRBV4-2 and J usage is TRBJ2-2; no firm D call. The CDR3 is 16 residues long. Trimming left V 1 base short and J 2 bases short, with 11 bases between. Germline CDR1 LGHNA, CDR2 YNFKEQ.

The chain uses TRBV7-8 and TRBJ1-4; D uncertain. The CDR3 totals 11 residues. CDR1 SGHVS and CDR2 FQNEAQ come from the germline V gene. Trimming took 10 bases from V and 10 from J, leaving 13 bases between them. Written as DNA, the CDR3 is TGTGCCACCTTCAAAGAGGGAAAACTGTTTTTT. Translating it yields CATFKEGKLFF.